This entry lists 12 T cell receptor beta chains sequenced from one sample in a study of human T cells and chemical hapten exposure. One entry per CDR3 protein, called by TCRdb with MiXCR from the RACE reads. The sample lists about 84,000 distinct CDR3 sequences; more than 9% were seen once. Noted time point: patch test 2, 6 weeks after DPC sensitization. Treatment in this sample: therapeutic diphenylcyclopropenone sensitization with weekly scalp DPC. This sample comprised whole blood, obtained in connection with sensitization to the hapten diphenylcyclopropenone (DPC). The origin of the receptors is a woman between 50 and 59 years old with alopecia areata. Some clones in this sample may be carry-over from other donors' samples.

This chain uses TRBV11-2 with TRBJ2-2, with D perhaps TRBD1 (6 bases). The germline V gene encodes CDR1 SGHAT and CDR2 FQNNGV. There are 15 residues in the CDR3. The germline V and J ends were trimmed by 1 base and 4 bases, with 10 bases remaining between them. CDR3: CASSLVQGVTGELFF. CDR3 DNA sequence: TGTGCCAGCAGCTTAGTACAGGGAGTCACCGGGGAGCTGTTTTTT.

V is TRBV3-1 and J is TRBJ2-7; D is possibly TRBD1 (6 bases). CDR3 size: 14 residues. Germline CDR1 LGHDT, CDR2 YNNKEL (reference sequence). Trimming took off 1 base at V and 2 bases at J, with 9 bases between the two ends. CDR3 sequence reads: CASSQVSGAYEQYF. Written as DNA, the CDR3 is TGTGCCAGCAGCCAAGTATCAGGGGCCTACGAGCAGTACTTC.

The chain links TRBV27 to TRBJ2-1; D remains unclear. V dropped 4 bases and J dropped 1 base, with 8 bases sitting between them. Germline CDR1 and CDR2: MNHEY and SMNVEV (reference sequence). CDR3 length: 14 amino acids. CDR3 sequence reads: CASSSRVSYNEQFF. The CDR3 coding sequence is TGTGCCAGCAGTTCCCGAGTATCCTACAATGAGCAGTTCTTC.

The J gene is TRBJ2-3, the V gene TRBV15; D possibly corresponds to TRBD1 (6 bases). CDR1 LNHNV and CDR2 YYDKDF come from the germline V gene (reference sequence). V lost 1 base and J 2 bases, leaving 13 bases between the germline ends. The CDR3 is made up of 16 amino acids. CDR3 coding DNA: TGTGCCACCAGCAGAGTAAGGCAGGGGATCACAGATACGCAGTATTTT. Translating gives CATSRVRQGITDTQYF.

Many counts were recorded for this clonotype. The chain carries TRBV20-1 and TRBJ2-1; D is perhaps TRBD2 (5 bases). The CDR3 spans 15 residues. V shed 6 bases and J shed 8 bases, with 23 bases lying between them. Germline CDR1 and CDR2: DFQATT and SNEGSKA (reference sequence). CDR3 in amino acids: CSAEENGVRYDEQFF. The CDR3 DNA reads TGCAGTGCCGAAGAGAACGGGGTTCGGTACGATGAGCAGTTCTTC.

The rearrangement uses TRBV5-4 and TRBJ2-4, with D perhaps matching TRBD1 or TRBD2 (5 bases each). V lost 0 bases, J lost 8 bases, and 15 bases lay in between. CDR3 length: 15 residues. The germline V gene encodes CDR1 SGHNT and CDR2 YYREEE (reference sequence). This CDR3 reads CASSLDFGDADIQYF. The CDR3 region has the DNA TGTGCCAGCAGCTTGGATTTTGGGGACGCGGACATTCAGTACTTC.

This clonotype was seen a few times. In DNA form, the CDR3 reads TGTGCCAGCAGTTTGGAACAGGGGGGTTACGAGCAGTACTTC. Its protein product is CASSLEQGGYEQYF. This rearrangement joins TRBV12-3 or TRBV12-4 to TRBJ2-7, with TRBD1 matching over 8 bases. V lost 3 bases to trimming and J lost 4 bases; unmatched junction nucleotides: 5. CDR3 size: 14 residues.

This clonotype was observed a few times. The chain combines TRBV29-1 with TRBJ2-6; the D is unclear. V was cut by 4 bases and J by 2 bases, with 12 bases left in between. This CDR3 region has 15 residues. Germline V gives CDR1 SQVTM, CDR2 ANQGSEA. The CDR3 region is CSVVGPIAGANVLTF. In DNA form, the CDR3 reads TGCAGCGTTGTCGGGCCTATAGCTGGGGCCAACGTCCTGACTTTC.

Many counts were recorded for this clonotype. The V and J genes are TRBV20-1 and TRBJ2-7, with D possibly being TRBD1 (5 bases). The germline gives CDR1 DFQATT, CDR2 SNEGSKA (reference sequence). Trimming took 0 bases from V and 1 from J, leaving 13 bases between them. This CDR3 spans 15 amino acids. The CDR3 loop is CSARDLGRGSYEQYF. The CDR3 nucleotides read TGCAGTGCTAGAGATCTGGGTAGGGGATCCTACGAGCAGTACTTC.

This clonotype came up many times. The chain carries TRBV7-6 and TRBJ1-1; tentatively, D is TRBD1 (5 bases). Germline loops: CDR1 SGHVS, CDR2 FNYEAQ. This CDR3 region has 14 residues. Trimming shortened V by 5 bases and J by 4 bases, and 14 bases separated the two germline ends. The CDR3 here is CASSLRSGTTEAFF. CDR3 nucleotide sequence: TGTGCCAGCAGCCTCAGGTCAGGGACCACTGAAGCTTTCTTT.

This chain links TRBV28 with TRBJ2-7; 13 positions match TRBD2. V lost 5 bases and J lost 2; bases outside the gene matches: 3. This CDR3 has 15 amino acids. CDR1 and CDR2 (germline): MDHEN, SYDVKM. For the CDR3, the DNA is TGTGCCAGCAGTCCCGGACTAGCGGGAGCCTACGAGCAGTACTTC. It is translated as CASSPGLAGAYEQYF.

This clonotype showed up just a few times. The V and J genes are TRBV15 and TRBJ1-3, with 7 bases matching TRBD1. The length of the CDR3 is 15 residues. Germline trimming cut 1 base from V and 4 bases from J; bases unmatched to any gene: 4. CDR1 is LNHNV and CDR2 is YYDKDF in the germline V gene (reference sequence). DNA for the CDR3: TGTGCCACCAGCAGAGCCGGGACAGAAGGAAACACCATATATTTT. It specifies CATSRAGTEGNTIYF. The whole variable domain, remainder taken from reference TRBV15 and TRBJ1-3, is DAMVIQNPRYQVTQFGKPVTLSCSQTLNHNVMYWYQQKSSQAPKLLFHYYDKDFNNEADTPDNFQSRRPNTSFCFLDIRSPGLGDTAMYLCATSRAGTEGNTIYFGEGSWLTVV.